This T cell receptor beta chain was profiled in a study of response to subunit inactivated influenza vaccine. General study findings and limits: The authors proposed limited new T cell recruitment per seasonal influenza vaccination.

This clonotype appeared a few times. What it binds is unknown. Germline CDR1 and CDR2: SNHLY and FYNNEI. The CDR3 has 13 amino acids. V dropped 8 bases and J dropped 2; count of bases not matched to a gene: 5. TCRdb used MiXCR to reprocess the RT-PCR reads, holding one entry per CDR3 protein. The sample has 650,000 or so distinct CDR3 sequences, around 15% seen once. This receptor was identified in a man in his fifties who received an inactivated influenza vaccine. The gene calls are TRBV2 and TRBJ2-7; 8 bases agree with TRBD1. The sample in question was PBMCs from blood, obtained 14 to 15 days before vaccination. The CDR3 loop reads CASGRDRTYEQYF. The CDR3 DNA reads as TGTGCCAGCGGACGGGACAGGACCTACGAGCAGTACTTC.